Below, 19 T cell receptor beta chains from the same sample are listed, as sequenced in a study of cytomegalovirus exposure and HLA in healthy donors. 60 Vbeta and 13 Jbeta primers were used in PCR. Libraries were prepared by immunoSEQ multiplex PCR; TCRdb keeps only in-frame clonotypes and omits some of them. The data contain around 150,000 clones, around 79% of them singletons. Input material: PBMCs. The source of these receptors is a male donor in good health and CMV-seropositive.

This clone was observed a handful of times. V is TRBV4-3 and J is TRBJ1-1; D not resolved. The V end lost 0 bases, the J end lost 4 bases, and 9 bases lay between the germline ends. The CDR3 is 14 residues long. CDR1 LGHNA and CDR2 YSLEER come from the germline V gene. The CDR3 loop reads CASSQEAGSTEAFF. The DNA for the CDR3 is TGCGCCAGCAGCCAAGAAGCGGGGTCCACTGAAGCTTTCTTT.

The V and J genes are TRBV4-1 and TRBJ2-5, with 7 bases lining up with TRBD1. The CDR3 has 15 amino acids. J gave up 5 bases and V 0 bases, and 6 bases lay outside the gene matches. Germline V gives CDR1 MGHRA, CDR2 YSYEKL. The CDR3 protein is CASSQDRGRGETQYF. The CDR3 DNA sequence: TGCGCCAGCAGCCAAGATAGGGGGCGAGGGGAGACCCAGTACTTC.

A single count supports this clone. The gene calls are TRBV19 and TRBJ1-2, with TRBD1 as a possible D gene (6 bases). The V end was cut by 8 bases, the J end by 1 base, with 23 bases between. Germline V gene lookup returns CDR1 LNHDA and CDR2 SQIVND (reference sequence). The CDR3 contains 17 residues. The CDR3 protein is CASGLGASRLLNYGYTF. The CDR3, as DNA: TGTGCCAGTGGGCTGGGGGCCTCCCGTCTTCTTAACTATGGCTACACCTTC.

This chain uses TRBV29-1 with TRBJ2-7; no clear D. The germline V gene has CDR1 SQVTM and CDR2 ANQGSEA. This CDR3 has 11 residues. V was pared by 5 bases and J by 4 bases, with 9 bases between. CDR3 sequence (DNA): TGCAGCGTTCGAATGGCTTACGAGCAGTACTTC. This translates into CSVRMAYEQYF.

The CDR3 DNA is TGTGCCAGCAGCCCTACCGACAGAACTGGTCCATCCTACGAGCAGTACTTC. Translation: CASSPTDRTGPSYEQYF. J is TRBJ2-5 and V is TRBV5-6; D is possibly TRBD1 (5 bases). The J call is doubtful: the DNA matches TRBJ2-7 better. This CDR3 contains 17 residues. Germline V gene sequence: CDR1 SGHDT, CDR2 YYEEEE.

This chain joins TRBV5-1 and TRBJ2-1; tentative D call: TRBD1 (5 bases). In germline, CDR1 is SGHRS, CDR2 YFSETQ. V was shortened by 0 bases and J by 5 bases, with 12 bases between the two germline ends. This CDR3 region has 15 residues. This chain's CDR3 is CASSLVRARNNEQFF. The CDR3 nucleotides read TGCGCCAGCAGCTTGGTCAGGGCTCGGAACAATGAGCAGTTCTTC.

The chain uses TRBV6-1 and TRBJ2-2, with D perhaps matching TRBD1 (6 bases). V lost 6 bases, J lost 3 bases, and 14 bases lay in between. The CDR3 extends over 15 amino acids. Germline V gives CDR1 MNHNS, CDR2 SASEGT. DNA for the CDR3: TGTGCCAGCAGCGAGGGCAGGGGTTACACCGGGGAGCTGTTTTTT. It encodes CASSEGRGYTGELFF.

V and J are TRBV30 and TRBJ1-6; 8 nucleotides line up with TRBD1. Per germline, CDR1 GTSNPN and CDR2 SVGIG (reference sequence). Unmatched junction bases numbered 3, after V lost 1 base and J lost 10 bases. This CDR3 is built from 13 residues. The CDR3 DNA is TGTGCCTGGAGTGGACAGGGGAAATCACCCCTCCACTTT. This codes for CAWSGQGKSPLHF. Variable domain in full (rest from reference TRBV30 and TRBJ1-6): SQTIHQWPATLVQPVGSPLSLECTVEGTSNPNLYWYRQAAGRGLQLLFYSVGIGQISSEVPQNLSASRPQDRQFILSSKKLLLSDSGFYLCAWSGQGKSPLHFGNGTRLTVT.

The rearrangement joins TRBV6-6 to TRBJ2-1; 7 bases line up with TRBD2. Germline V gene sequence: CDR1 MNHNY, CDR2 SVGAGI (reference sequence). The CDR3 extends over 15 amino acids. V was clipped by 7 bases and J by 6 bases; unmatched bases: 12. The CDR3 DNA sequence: TGTGCCAGCATTTCCCCGGAGCGGGGTATCAATGAGCAGTTCTTC. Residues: CASISPERGINEQFF.

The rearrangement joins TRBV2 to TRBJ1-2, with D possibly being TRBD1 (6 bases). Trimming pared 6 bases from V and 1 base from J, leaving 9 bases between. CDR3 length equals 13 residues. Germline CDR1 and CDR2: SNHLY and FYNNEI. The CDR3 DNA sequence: TGTGCCAGCAGGGAGGACAGTAACTATGGCTACACCTTC. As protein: CASREDSNYGYTF.

The DNA of the CDR3 is TGTGCCAGCAGCCAAGAAACCACCCCGAGCTCCTACAATGAGCAGTTCTTC. Translating gives CASSQETTPSSYNEQFF. This chain uses TRBV4-2 with TRBJ2-1; D is uncertain. Per germline, CDR1 LGHNA and CDR2 YNFKEQ. Trimming removed 0 bases from V and 0 bases from J, with 12 bases in between. CDR3 length equals 17 residues.

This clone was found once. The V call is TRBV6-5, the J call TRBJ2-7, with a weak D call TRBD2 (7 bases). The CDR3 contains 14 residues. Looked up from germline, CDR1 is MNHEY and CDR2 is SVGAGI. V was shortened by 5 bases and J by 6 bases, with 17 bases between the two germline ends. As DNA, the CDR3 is TGTGCCAGCAGTAGGGAGGAGGGGGGGGCCGAGCAGTACTTC. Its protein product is CASSREEGGAEQYF.

This CDR3 reads CASRRWERGRSSYGYTF. The CDR3 DNA sequence: TGTGCCAGCAGAAGGTGGGAAAGGGGCCGCTCGAGCTATGGCTACACCTTC. The genes are TRBV2 and TRBJ1-2; D possibly corresponds to TRBD1 (5 bases). V lost 6 bases to trimming and J lost 4 bases, with 24 bases between them. The CDR3 has 17 amino acids. Germline CDR1 and CDR2: SNHLY and FYNNEI.

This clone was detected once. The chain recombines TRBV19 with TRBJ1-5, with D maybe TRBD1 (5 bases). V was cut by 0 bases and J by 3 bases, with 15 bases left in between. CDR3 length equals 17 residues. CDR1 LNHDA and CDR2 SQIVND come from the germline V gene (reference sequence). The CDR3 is CASSIEENQGPNQPQHF. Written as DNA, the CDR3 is TGTGCCAGTAGTATAGAGGAAAATCAGGGCCCCAATCAGCCCCAGCATTTT.

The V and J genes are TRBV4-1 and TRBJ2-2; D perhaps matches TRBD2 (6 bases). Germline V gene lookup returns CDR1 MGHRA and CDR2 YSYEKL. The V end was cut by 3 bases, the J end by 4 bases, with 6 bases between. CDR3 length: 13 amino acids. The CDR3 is CASSHSGTGELFF. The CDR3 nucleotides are TGCGCCAGCAGCCATAGCGGCACCGGGGAGCTGTTTTTT.

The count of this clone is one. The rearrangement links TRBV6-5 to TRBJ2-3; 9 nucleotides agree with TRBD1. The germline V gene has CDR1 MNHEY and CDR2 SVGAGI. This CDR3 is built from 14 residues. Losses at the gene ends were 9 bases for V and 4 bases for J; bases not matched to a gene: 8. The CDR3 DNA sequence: TGTGCCAGTAGCTGGGACAGGGAGCCAGATACGCAGTATTTT. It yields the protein CASSWDREPDTQYF.

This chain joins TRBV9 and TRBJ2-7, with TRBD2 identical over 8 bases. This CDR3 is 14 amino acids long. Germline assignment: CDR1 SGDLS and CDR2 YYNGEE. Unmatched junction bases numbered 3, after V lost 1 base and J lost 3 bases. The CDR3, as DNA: TGTGCCAGCAGCGTAAGCGGGGGTTACTACGAGCAGTACTTC. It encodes CASSVSGGYYEQYF.

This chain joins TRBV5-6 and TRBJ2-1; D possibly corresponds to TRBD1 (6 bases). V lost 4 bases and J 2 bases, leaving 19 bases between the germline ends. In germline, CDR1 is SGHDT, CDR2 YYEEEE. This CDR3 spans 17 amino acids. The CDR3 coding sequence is TGTGCCAGCAGCACGAGGGCCCCACAGGGAACCTACAATGAGCAGTTCTTC. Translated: CASSTRAPQGTYNEQFF.

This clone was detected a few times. The CDR3 is CASSLGQGVIYEQYF. CDR3 coding DNA: TGCGCCAGCAGCTTGGGACAGGGGGTAATCTACGAGCAGTACTTC. The chain couples TRBV5-1 to TRBJ2-7; 9 bases match TRBD1. Trimming at V came to 0 bases and at J to 3 bases, leaving 4 bases not matched to a gene. The CDR3 consists of 15 residues. CDR1 is SGHRS and CDR2 is YFSETQ in the germline V gene.